Reported below is one T cell receptor (beta chain). Its cognate antigen has yet to be identified. No qualities accompany the bases; no much larger clone lies one base away. This sample was included in a study of cytomegalovirus exposure and HLA in healthy donors (TCRdb year 2017). Study-level background: An earlier analysis of several hundred of the donors reported 250 to 300 Gb of sequence data and 117 million unique TCR beta sequences obtained from 150 million to 200 million T cells. Typing coverage differed by locus: A, B, C, DRB1 and DQB1 were typed in about 629-640 donors, DQA1 in 522, DPA1 in approximately 610, and DPB1 in approximately 450. Because of strong linkage in the cohort, 4 to 6 DR-DQ haplotypes were treated as single units for association and clustering. An earlier analysis of some 500 of the donors used high-throughput TCR beta sequencing to judge whether each TCR beta V gene segment behaved as functional or pseudogenic. High-throughput TCR immunosequencing, statistical association of individual TCRs with disease status, and machine learning were combined to predict cytomegalovirus infection status. Besides the first cohort of 666 subjects, a separate validation cohort made up of around 120 different subjects was used. HLA typing included class I and class II loci at four-digit resolution. In a later analysis, previously published TCR beta repertoires from hundreds of donors were re-analyzed and high-resolution HLA genotyping was added so that TCR occurrence patterns could be studied. In a later genetic analysis, genome-wide SNP genotypes for about 55% of the roughly 670 donors were used, and that subset was treated as a discovery cohort. Among 398 genotyped donors of the cohort, an average of approximately 240,000 unique TCR beta nucleotide sequences was sequenced per donor, of which roughly 17% were non-productive. Using immunosequencing, the study profiled T cell repertoires from around 670 subjects and related those repertoires to cytomegalovirus serostatus. The genetic ancestry cluster associated with self-reported Caucasian donors included 81% of the roughly 360 genotyped donors. An early release covering roughly 640 HLA-typed donors comprised roughly 300 gigabases of sequencing data and about 90 million unique TCR sequences. All discovery cohort repertoires had been generated on a single sequencing platform. Donor age, sex, ethnicity and CMV serostatus were compiled alongside the repertoire data. The study was designed to test whether signatures of past pathogen exposure could be identified by cataloging public T cell receptors. The later analysis used no new phenotypic data to find candidate immune exposures, relying instead on TCR beta sequences and their occurrence across donors.

Via the germline V gene, CDR1 is SGHDT and CDR2 YYEEEE. Clipping removes 3 bases from V and 4 bases from J, with 3 as the unmatched junction base count. From the cysteine through the phenylalanine, the CDR3 covers 14 amino acids. Only CDR3 DNA is held: 42 bases, read in frame from base 1. The cohort consisted of 650 to 850 healthy bone marrow donors. At the time of sampling, every cohort member was nominally healthy, though immune exposures that went unrecorded were likely present. The donor was CMV seronegative and belonged to the group of around 350 seronegative cohort members. Each donor provided a peripheral blood sample, and peripheral blood mononuclear cells were used for TCR beta sequencing. The Qiagen DNeasy Blood Extraction Kit was used to extract genomic DNA from the blood cell samples. Findings and caveats that apply to the study as a whole: Broadly in line with IMGT annotations, most TCR beta V segments showed up in productive rearrangements about 87% or about 30% of the time in an earlier analysis of 450 to 600 of the donors. According to the authors, the approach could potentially be generalized to other disease states and immunological phenotypes. Most TCR sequences were seen in very few donors, while some public TCRs were found in many individuals. A later genetic analysis reported fewer N-insertions in productive TCRs among donors in an Asian-associated ancestry cluster than the roughly 620-donor mean. In the study, some 160 TCR beta chains were listed as associated with cytomegalovirus. In this cohort, only TCR beta chains were sequenced, and detectable features were limited by the absence of alpha or paired-chain data. Assigning TCR associations to individual alleles was difficult when HLA alleles, especially DR and DQ, strongly co-occurred. A cluster of highly shared sequence variants was judged likely to be a technical artifact of the sequencing pipeline. In a later analysis, the rate of TCR association differed among HLA loci, with DRB1 alleles having the most associated TCRs and HLA-C alleles having the fewest. Some IMGT-functional V segments, including TRBV6-2 and TRBV6-3, could not be told apart with the 87-base-pair reads, so those segments were excluded. Cytomegalovirus status was reported to be diagnosed by the classifier with high specificity and sensitivity in both the original and validation cohorts. Over 15 rarely observed V segments, including chromosome 9 orphons, were excluded from the earlier analysis of 550 to 700 of the donors because counts were too low. Several of the top co-occurrence clusters appeared to be linked to parvovirus B19, influenza, CMV and Epstein-Barr virus, according to a later analysis. A few of the identified cytomegalovirus-associated TCR beta chains were confirmed in vitro to be specific for cytomegalovirus antigens. Immune exposure information for the cohort was limited to CMV serostatus. A further reported finding was that TCR beta sequences accurately predicted the HLA-A and HLA-B alleles for most subjects in the first cohort. Linkage disequilibrium might explain the correlated functional status among segregating V segments, but an unknown experimental factor could not be ruled out. An association between a missense DCLRE1C variant and V-gene and J-gene trimming of TCR beta chains was found in a later genetic analysis and replicated in an independent cohort. Roughly uniform sequencing depth across donors was assumed in presence/absence analyses, although this assumption may not hold. A later analysis found that most CMV-associated TCR beta chains appeared HLA-restricted, with HLA associations seemingly driven largely by CMV exposure. HLA typing was unavailable for some donors at each locus, so association tests used only the typed subset. A later analysis found that HLA-associated TCR beta chains were more clonally expanded and had lower generation probabilities than equally common non-associated chains. At a false discovery rate of 0.05, a later analysis linked under 20,000 TCR beta sequences to specific HLA alleles.

The library was prepared using the immunoSEQ multiplex PCR assay. For the multiplex PCR, a mixture combining 60 forward primers for TCR Vbeta segments and 13 reverse primers for TCR Jbeta segments was used. A multiplex PCR assay on genomic DNA amplified the CDR3 region of rearranged TCR beta genes. The Illumina HiSeq System was used to sequence the amplified TCR beta libraries as 87-base-pair reads. From the authors' description of their analysis: A later analysis tallied tens of millions of unique TCR beta chains across the 666 repertoires, and around 9.9 million of those chains were shared by two or more donors. Raw reads were error-corrected and collapsed into unique sequences by a nearest-neighbor algorithm in which closely related sequences were merged to remove PCR and sequencing errors. CDR3 sequences were aligned to IMGT reference sequences to assign V, D and J gene segments. For a sequence to be retained, at least a six-nucleotide match to both a V gene segment and a J gene segment was required. Rearrangements were called productive when the CDR3 lacked stop codons and stayed in frame with V and J; all others were non-productive. CDR3 was defined by IMGT convention, running from the second conserved V-encoded cysteine to the conserved J-encoded phenylalanine. In an earlier analysis of 550 to 650 of the donors, sequences lacking an unambiguous match to a single V gene segment were excluded. An earlier analysis of several hundred of the donors called V segments functional above 56.7% productive rearrangements and segregating when the between-donor standard deviation exceeded 5%. A statistical classification framework was built for diagnosing cytomegalovirus status from the catalog of TCR beta chain sequences. A later analysis assigned V and J genes by comparing TCR nucleotide sequences with IMGT/GENE-DB human TR gene sequences. A later analysis assigned CDR3 sequences and most-parsimonious VDJ recombination scenarios with the TCRdist pipeline. A later analysis defined each TCR beta chain by its CDR3 amino acid sequence plus V-gene family, and excluded reads lacking a unique V-gene family. To address suspected cross-contamination and a sequencing artifact, a later analysis removed several hundred highly shared, low-generation-probability nucleotide sequences. For each public chain, a later analysis derived a clonal expansion index from normalized ranks of inferred template counts within each repertoire. In a later analysis, generation probabilities were computed with a VDJ recombination model fitted to out-of-frame rearrangements, and the resulting probabilities were checked against IGoR. In a later analysis, hypergeometric tests were used to score TCR-TCR, TCR-HLA and TCR-CMV co-occurrence, with a repertoire-size bias correction applied to TCR pairs. To estimate false discovery rates, a later analysis permuted the HLA or CMV assignments 20 times. A later analysis grouped co-occurring TCRs with DBSCAN, adding TCRdist sequence similarity when clustering within HLA-allele-positive subsets. Co-occurrence clustering excluded repertoires with fewer than 30,000 or more than 120,000 public chains, plus five with anomalous nucleotide sharing. Entries here come from immuneACCESS through TCRdb and include only in-frame sequences with V and J called. Some clones fail to appear in such tables; in the studies checked, an unresolved V gene covers under half of the shortfall, and the cause of the remainder is unknown. The V and J calls and the clone size are those of that table, but D and trimming were determined from the DNA. The sample table records roughly 160,000 clones; 80% of these occur just once. Clones ranked in the top ten supply around 4.3% of the sample.

The chain couples TRBV5-6 to TRBJ2-5, with 10 central nucleotides matching TRBD1. The sequenced sample consisted of PBMCs. This receptor was obtained from a young man in good health and CMV-seronegative. The sequenced DNA is TGTGCCAGCAGCTGGGACAGGGGTATAGAGACCCAGTACTTC. Its coded protein is CASSWDRGIETQYF.